This T cell receptor (beta chain) was found in a study of T cell responses to AZD1222 COVID-19 vaccine. Notes on the study in general: The study sampled repertoires only after the peak T cell response. Most donors were white British and more were female, and clonal diversity was possibly underestimated. Among those given AZD1222, only five or six were seropositive at baseline.

As concerns this clone: No antigen is known for it.

The CDR3 is 15 residues long. Per the germline V gene, CDR1 is SEHNR and CDR2 is FQNEAQ (reference sequence). The J segment lost 3 bases and the V segment lost 1 base, leaving 6 bases of the junction unmatched. Profiled with immunoSEQ multiplex PCR; TCRdb holds only in-frame clones, not every one. Among 85,000 to 120,000 clones listed, 85% to 90% were seen once. This sample comprised peripheral blood, obtained on day 0 of AZD1222 vaccination. The chain is built from TRBV7-9 and TRBJ2-7, with 7 nucleotides matching TRBD1. This sequence was found in an adult in good health. DNA of the CDR3: TGTGCCAGCAGCTTAGATTGGGACAGCCTCTACGAGCAGTACTTC. It yields the protein CASSLDWDSLYEQYF.